This T cell receptor (beta chain) was captured by sequencing in a study of T cell responses to AZD1222 COVID-19 vaccine. Study outcomes and limitations: Spike regions recognized by vaccine-associated CD4 TCRs spanned the protein, led by 160-218 and 743-854. Close to half of all spike-specific TCRs reportedly target regions of the variants that are unmutated.

Clones were read by immunoSEQ multiplex PCR, and TCRdb kept only the in-frame ones, dropping some. The table has 140,000 to 150,000 clones, about nine tenths seen once. The germline V and J ends were trimmed by 6 bases and 7 bases, with 18 bases remaining between them. The CDR3 is made up of 15 amino acids. In germline, CDR1 is LNHNV, CDR2 YYDKDF (reference sequence). Worth noting for this clone: Its specificity is unknown.

The sequence was collected from an adult who received the AZD1222 COVID-19 vaccine. Source: peripheral blood, taken 28 days after the second AZD1222 dose. This chain connects TRBV15 to TRBJ2-2; maybe TRBD1 (5 bases). CDR3 in DNA: TGTGCCACCAGGGGTCCGACGGGCCAGGGCGGGGAGCTGTTTTTT. Its translation: CATRGPTGQGGELFF.